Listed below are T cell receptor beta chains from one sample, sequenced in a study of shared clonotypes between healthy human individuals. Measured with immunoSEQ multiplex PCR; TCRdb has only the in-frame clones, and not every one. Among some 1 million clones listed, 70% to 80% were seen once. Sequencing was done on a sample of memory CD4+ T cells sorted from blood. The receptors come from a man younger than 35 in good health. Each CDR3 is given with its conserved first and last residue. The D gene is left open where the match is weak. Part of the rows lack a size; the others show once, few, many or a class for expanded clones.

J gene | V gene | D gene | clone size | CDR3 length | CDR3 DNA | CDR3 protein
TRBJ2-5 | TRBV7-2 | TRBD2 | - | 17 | TGTGCCAGCAGCTTAGACGGGCCGGGAGGAACTCAAGAGACCCAGTACTTC | CASSLDGPGGTQETQYF
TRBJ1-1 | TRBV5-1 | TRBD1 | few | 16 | TGCGCCAGCAGCTATCTCCAGGGGGCGAGTAACACTGAAGCTTTCTTT | CASSYLQGASNTEAFF
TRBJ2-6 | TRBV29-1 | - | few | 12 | TGCAGCGTTTCGTCTGGGGCCAACGTCCTGACTTTC | CSVSSGANVLTF
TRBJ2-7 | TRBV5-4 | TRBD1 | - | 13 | TGTGCCAGCAGCGCGACAGGGTCCTACGAGCAGTACTTC | CASSATGSYEQYF
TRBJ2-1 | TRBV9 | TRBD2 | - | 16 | TGTGCCAGCAGCGTATTGGCGGGAGGGCTTTACAATGAGCAGTTCTTC | CASSVLAGGLYNEQFF
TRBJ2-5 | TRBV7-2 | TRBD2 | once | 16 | TGTGCCAGCAGCCGACTGACTAGCGGGAGAGGAGAGACCCAGTACTTC | CASSRLTSGRGETQYF
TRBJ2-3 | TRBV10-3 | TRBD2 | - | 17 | TGTGCCATCACGCCGGGACTAGCGGGGAGTATCACAGATACGCAGTATTTT | CAITPGLAGSITDTQYF
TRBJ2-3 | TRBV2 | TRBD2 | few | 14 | TGTGCCAGCAGCCCGGGACTAGCAAGAGATACGCAGTATTTT | CASSPGLARDTQYF
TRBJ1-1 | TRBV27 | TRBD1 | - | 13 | TGTGCCAGCCGGCGGACAGGGAACACTGAAGCTTTCTTT | CASRRTGNTEAFF
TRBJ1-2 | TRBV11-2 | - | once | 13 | TGTGCCAGCACCCTGGACATCCCGAAAGGCTACACCTTC | CASTLDIPKGYTF
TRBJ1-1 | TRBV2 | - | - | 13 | TGTGCCAGCTACTACAGGGAATACACTGAAGCTTTCTTT | CASYYREYTEAFF
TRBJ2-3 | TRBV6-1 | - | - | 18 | TGTGCCAGCAGTGAAGAGGGGGGATCATCGCCATCGTCGGATACGCAGTATTTT | CASSEEGGSSPSSDTQYF
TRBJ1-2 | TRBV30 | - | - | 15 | TGTGCCTGTACGCGGACAGAAAAGGACACCTATGGCTACACCTTC | CACTRTEKDTYGYTF
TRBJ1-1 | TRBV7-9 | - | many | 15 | TGTGCCAGCAGGCAGACCCAGGGGACCTCCTCTGAAGCTTTCTTT | CASRQTQGTSSEAFF
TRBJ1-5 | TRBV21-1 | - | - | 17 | TGTGCCAGCAGCAAAGGGCAAGAGGAAGCGAGAAATCAGCCCCAGCATTTT | CASSKGQEEARNQPQHF
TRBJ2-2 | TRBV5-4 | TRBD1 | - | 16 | TGTGCCAGCAGCTTTAAAACAGGGGTGAACACCGGGGAGCTGTTTTTT | CASSFKTGVNTGELFF
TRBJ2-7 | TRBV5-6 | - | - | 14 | TGTGCCAGCAGCCTTGGGGTTTATGGTACGGGGCAGTACTTC | CASSLGVYGTGQYF
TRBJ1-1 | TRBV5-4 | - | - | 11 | TGTGCCAGCAGCCAAACAGGAGAAGCTTTCTTT | CASSQTGEAFF
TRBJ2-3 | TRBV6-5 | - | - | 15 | TGTGCCAGCACGTACCAACGGGGGAACACAGATACGCAGTATTTT | CASTYQRGNTDTQYF
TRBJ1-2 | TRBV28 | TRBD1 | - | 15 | TGTGCCAGCGGGCAACAGAAGGGACAGAGCTATGGCTACACCTTC | CASGQQKGQSYGYTF
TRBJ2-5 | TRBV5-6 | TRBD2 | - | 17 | TGTGCCAGCAGCTCGGTGGGACTAGCGGGGCCTCAAGAGACCCAGTACTTC | CASSSVGLAGPQETQYF